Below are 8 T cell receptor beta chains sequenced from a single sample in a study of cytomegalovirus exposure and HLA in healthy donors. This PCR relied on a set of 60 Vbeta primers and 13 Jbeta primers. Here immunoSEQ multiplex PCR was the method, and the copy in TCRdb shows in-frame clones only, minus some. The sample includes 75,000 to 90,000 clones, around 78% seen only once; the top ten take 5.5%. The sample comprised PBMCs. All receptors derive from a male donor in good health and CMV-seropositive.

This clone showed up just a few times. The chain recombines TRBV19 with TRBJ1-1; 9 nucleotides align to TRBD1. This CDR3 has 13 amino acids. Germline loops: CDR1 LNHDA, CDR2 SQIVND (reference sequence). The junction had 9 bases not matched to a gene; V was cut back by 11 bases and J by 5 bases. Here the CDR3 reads CAAETGGRTEAFF. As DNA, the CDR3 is TGTGCCGCAGAGACAGGGGGTCGAACTGAAGCTTTCTTT.

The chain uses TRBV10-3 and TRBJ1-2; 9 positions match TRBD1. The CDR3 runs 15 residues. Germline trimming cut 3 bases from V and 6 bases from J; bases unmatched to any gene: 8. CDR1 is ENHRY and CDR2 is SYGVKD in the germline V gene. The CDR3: CAISDSRDREDGYTF. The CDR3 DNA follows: TGTGCCATCAGTGACAGCCGGGACAGGGAGGATGGCTACACCTTC.

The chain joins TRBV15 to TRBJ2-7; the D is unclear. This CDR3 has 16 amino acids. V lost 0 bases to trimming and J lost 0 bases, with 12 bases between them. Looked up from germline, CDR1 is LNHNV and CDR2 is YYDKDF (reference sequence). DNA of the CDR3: TGTGCCACCAGCAGAGATCTCGCTACAGTCTCCTACGAGCAGTACTTC. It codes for CATSRDLATVSYEQYF.

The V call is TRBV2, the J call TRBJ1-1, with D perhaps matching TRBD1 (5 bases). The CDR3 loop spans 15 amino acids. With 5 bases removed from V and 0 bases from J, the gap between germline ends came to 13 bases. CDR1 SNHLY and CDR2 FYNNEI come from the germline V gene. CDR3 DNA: TGTGCCAGCAGTCAGGGACTGCTCATGAACACTGAAGCTTTCTTT. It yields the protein CASSQGLLMNTEAFF. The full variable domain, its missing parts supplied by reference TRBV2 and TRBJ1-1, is EPEVTQTPSHQVTQMGQEVILRCVPISNHLYFYWYRQILGQKVEFLVSFYNNEISEKSEIFDDQFSVERPDGSNFTLKIRSTKLEDSAMYFCASSQGLLMNTEAFFGQGTRLTVV.

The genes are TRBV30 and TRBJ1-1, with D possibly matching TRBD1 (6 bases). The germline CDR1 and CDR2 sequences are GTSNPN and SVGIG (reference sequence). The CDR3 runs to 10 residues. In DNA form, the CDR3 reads TGTCCCAGGGGAAACACTGAAGCTTTCTTT. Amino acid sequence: CPRGNTEAFF.

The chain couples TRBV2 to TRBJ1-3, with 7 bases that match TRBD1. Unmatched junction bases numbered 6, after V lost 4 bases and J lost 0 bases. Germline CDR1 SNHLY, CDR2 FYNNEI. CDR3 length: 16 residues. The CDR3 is CASSGQGIISGNTIYF. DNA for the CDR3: TGTGCCAGCAGTGGACAGGGTATTATCTCTGGAAACACCATATATTTT.

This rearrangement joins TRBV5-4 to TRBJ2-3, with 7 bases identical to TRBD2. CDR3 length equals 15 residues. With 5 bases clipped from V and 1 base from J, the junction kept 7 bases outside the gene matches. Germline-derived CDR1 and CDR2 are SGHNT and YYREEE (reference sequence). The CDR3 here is CASSSQRDRTDTQYF. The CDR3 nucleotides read TGTGCCAGCAGTTCCCAGCGGGACCGCACAGATACGCAGTATTTT. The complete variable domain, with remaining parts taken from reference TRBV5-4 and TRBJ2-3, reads ETGVTQSPTHLIKTRGQQVTLRCSSQSGHNTVSWYQQALGQGPQFIFQYYREEENGRGNFPPRFSGLQFPNYSSELNVNALELDDSALYLCASSSQRDRTDTQYFGPGTRLTVL.

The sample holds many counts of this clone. DNA for the CDR3: TGTGCCAGTAGTGGAGGTCGCACTGAAGCTTTCTTT. Translating gives CASSGGRTEAFF. The V call is TRBV19, the J call TRBJ1-1, with D unresolved. The V end lost 5 bases, the J end lost 4 bases, and 8 bases lay between the germline ends. This CDR3 has 12 residues. Germline V gene data show CDR1 as LNHDA and CDR2 as SQIVND (reference sequence).